This TCR beta chain was sequenced during a study of cytomegalovirus exposure and HLA in healthy donors. Germline values: CDR1 ENHRY, CDR2 SYGVKD. V was cut by 4 bases and J by 1 base, with 7 bases left in between. This CDR3 is built from 13 residues. The PCR had 60 Vbeta and 13 Jbeta primers. Clones were sequenced by immunoSEQ multiplex PCR, and TCRdb holds only the in-frame ones, with some missing. The data hold 70,000 or so clones, with less than 70% observed a single time. The chain links TRBV10-3 to TRBJ1-2; D is uncertain. This clonotype was sampled from a woman aged 25 to 39 in good health and CMV-seronegative. Sequenced: PBMCs. For the CDR3, the DNA is TGTGCCATCAGTGGGGCCTATAACTATGGCTACACCTTC. This sequence encodes CAISGAYNYGYTF.